A single count supports the clone carrying this T cell receptor beta chain. The CDR3 contains 13 residues. Germline CDR1 and CDR2: MDHEN and SYDVKM. Deletions cut 7 bases from V and 2 bases from J, with 11 bases between. Authors' processing steps: Quantification of nucleated cells was approximated via reference gene primer amplification. Libraries were prepared by immunoSEQ multiplex PCR; TCRdb keeps only in-frame clonotypes and omits some of them. D and trimming come from the DNA, and the V and J calls and clone size come from that table. This sample yields about 32,000 clones, of which approximately 86% are seen a single time; approximately 1.9% belongs to the top ten. The sample originates from a study of blood T cell repertoires in COVID-19. Across the whole study: Acute and convalescent COVID-19 specimens originated in the United States, Italy and Spain. T cells, B-cell-depleted T cells, or PBMCs provided the cDNA or gDNA that served as material.

The chain uses TRBV28 and TRBJ1-2; D is unresolved. Sequenced input: peripheral blood. This clonotype was obtained from a man aged 50 to 59 with active or convalescent COVID-19. The CDR3: CASTYRVNYGYTF. CDR3 coding DNA: TGTGCCAGCACCTATCGCGTAAACTATGGCTACACCTTC.